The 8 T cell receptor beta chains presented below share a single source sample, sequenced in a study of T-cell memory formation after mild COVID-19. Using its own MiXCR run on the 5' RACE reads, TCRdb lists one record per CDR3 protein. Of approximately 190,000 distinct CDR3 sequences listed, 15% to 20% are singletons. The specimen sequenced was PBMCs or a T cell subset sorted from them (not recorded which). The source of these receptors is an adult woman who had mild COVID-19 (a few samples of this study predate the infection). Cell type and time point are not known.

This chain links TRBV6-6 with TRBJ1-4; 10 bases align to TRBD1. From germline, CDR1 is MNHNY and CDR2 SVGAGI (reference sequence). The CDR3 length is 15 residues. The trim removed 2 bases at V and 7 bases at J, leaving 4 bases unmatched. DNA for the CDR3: TGTGCCAGCAGTTACGGGGACAGGGGTCGTGAAAAACTGTTTTTT. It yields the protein CASSYGDRGREKLFF.

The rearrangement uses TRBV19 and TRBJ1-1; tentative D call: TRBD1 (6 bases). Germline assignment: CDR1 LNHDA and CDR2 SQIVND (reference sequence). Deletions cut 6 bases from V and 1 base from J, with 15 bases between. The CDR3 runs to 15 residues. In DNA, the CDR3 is TGTGCCAGTAGAACGCGGGGGGCAGGGAACACTGAAGCTTTCTTT. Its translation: CASRTRGAGNTEAFF.

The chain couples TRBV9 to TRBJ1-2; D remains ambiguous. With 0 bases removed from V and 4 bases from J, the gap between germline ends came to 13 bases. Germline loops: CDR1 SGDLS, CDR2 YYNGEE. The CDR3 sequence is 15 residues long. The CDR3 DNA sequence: TGTGCCAGCAGCGTAGCTTTGGGGTCTACCTATGGCTACACCTTC. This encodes CASSVALGSTYGYTF.

The CDR3 nucleotides are TGTGCCAGCAGCTGGACTAGCGGAGGGGGAAATGAGCAGTTCTTC. This encodes CASSWTSGGGNEQFF. The rearrangement joins TRBV7-3 to TRBJ2-1; TRBD2 aligns across 10 bases. CDR3 length: 15 amino acids. Germline-derived CDR1 and CDR2 are SGHTA and FQGTGA. With 4 bases clipped from V and 7 bases from J, the junction kept 7 bases outside the gene matches.

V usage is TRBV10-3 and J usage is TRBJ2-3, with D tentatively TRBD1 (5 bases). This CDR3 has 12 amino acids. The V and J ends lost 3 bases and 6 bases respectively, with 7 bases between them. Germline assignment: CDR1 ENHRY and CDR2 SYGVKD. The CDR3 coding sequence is TGTGCCATCAGTGACAAGGGGGATACGCAGTATTTT. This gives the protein CAISDKGDTQYF.

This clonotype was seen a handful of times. The CDR3, as DNA: TGCAGTGCTAGATTATACAGTACCGGGGAGCTGTTTTTT. Protein product: CSARLYSTGELFF. The rearrangement links TRBV20-1 to TRBJ2-2; D not resolved. The CDR3 runs 13 residues. The germline CDR1 and CDR2 sequences are DFQATT and SNEGSKA (reference sequence). The V end lost 2 bases, the J end lost 5 bases, and 9 bases lay between the germline ends.

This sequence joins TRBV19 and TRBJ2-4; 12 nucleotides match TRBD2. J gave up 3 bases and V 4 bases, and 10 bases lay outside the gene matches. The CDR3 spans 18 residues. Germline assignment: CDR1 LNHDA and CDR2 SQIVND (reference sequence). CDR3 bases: TGTGCCAGTAGTACTCCTTTGACTAGCGGGGGACGCAAAAACATTCAGTACTTC. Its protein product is CASSTPLTSGGRKNIQYF.

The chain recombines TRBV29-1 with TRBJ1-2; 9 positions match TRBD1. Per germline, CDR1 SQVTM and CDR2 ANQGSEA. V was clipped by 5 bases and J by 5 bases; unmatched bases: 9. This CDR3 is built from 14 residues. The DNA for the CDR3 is TGCAGCGTTTTAGCCGGGACAGGGCAATATGGCTACACCTTC. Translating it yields CSVLAGTGQYGYTF.